Listed here are 17 T cell receptor beta chains from one sample, sequenced in a study of T cell responses to AZD1222 COVID-19 vaccine. Sequenced by immunoSEQ multiplex PCR; TCRdb stores in-frame clones only, minus some. Of fewer than 150,000 clones listed, around 88% are singletons. Source: peripheral blood, taken on day 0 of AZD1222 vaccination. The receptors come from an adult in good health.

This clone was counted once. The chain carries TRBV29-1 and TRBJ1-2; 8 nucleotides line up with TRBD1. V shed 7 bases, J shed 8 bases, and the junction held 6 bases outside the gene matches. Looked up from germline, CDR1 is SQVTM and CDR2 is ANQGSEA. The CDR3 has 11 amino acids. The CDR3, as DNA: TGCAGCGAGTCGACAGGGGAAGGCTACACCTTC. Translated: CSESTGEGYTF.

V usage is TRBV30 and J usage is TRBJ2-7; TRBD1 is a possible D gene (6 bases). CDR1 and CDR2 from the germline V gene are GTSNPN and SVGIG (reference sequence). The CDR3 sequence is 12 residues long. V lost 2 bases, J lost 1 base, and 6 bases lay in between. In DNA, the CDR3 is TGTGCCTGGAGTACAGGGTCCTACGAGCAGTACTTC. Translated, it gives CAWSTGSYEQYF.

This chain joins TRBV11-2 and TRBJ2-5; D could derive from TRBD1 or TRBD2 (5 bases each). V was cut by 5 bases and J by 4 bases, with 20 bases left in between. Germline values: CDR1 SGHAT, CDR2 FQNNGV. The CDR3 length is 16 residues. The CDR3 here is CASSPPQRGLGETQYF. The CDR3 DNA follows: TGTGCCAGCAGCCCCCCTCAGAGGGGATTGGGAGAGACCCAGTACTTC. Looking up the rest from reference TRBV11-2 and TRBJ2-5 gives the full variable domain: EAGVAQSPRYKIIEKRQSVAFWCNPISGHATLYWYQQILGQGPKLLIQFQNNGVVDDSQLPKDRFSAERLKGVDSTLKIQPAKLEDSAVYLCASSPPQRGLGETQYFGPGTRLLVL.

This chain connects TRBV21-1 to TRBJ1-1. TRBV21-1 counts as a pseudogene. The CDR3 extends over 15 amino acids. CDR3 in amino acids: CASSTPPVLNTEAFF. CDR3 nucleotide sequence: TGTGCCAGCAGCACCCCGCCGGTTTTGAACACTGAAGCTTTCTTT.

The genes are TRBV5-4 and TRBJ2-2; D not certain. This CDR3 region has 16 residues. With 0 bases removed from V and 3 bases from J, the gap between germline ends came to 12 bases. Germline V gives CDR1 SGHNT, CDR2 YYREEE (reference sequence). CDR3 loop: CASSLGVNVDTGELFF. The CDR3 region has the DNA TGTGCCAGCAGCTTGGGCGTTAACGTTGACACCGGGGAGCTGTTTTTT.

The chain employs TRBV5-4 and TRBJ2-7, with D possibly TRBD2 on 6 matching bases. Trimming took off 5 bases at V and 0 bases at J, with 9 bases between the two ends. Germline V CDR1 and CDR2: SGHNT, YYREEE (reference sequence). This CDR3 contains 13 residues. CDR3 coding DNA: TGTGCCAGCAGTGGCGGGATCTCCTACGAGCAGTACTTC. It yields the protein CASSGGISYEQYF.

The chain is built from TRBV5-6 and TRBJ2-7; D is possibly TRBD2 (5 bases). Germline V gene data show CDR1 as SGHDT and CDR2 as YYEEEE. V was clipped by 0 bases and J by 5 bases, with 12 bases between them. CDR3 length: 14 amino acids. The CDR3 protein is CASSLETLGDEQYF. In nucleotides, the CDR3 is TGTGCCAGCAGCTTGGAGACCCTCGGGGACGAGCAGTACTTC.

V usage is TRBV30 and J usage is TRBJ1-5, with 7 bases matching TRBD1. Germline CDR1 GTSNPN, CDR2 SVGIG (reference sequence). The CDR3 runs 16 residues. Trimming at V came to 0 bases and at J to 1 base, leaving 6 bases not matched to a gene. CDR3 sequence: CAWSVGGGQSNQPQHF. The CDR3 DNA reads TGTGCCTGGAGTGTGGGAGGGGGCCAGAGCAATCAGCCCCAGCATTTT.

The chain employs TRBV19 and TRBJ1-4; the D gene is possibly TRBD1 (6 bases). Trimming cost V 7 bases and J 7 bases, with 13 bases left between them. Germline V gene sequence: CDR1 LNHDA, CDR2 SQIVND (reference sequence). The CDR3 runs 13 residues. In DNA, the CDR3 is TGTGCCAGTAATCCAGGGGAAGGTGAAAAACTGTTTTTT. Protein product: CASNPGEGEKLFF. The entire variable domain, with the rest obtained from reference TRBV19 and TRBJ1-4, is as follows: DGGITQSPKYLFRKEGQNVTLSCEQNLNHDAMYWYRQDPGQGLRLIYYSQIVNDFQKGDIAEGYSVSREKKESFPLTVTSAQKNPTAFYLCASNPGEGEKLFFGSGTQLSVL.

This clone was detected many times. The identical CDR3 is also encoded by other nucleotide sequences in the sample. The V and J genes are TRBV9 and TRBJ1-2, with a weak D call TRBD1 (6 bases). The CDR3 totals 13 residues. Trimming removed 3 bases at V and 5 bases at J, with 11 bases between. Germline-derived CDR1 and CDR2 are SGDLS and YYNGEE. Here the CDR3 DNA reads TGTGCCAGCAGCGGGGGGGCACCTTATGGCTACACCTTC. Translation gives CASSGGAPYGYTF.

This clone has only one observation. The chain is built from TRBV27 and TRBJ2-1; D is unclear. The germline CDR1 and CDR2 sequences are MNHEY and SMNVEV (reference sequence). This CDR3 region has 13 residues. The V end was cut by 5 bases, the J end by 6 bases, with 11 bases between. CDR3 in DNA: TGTGCCAGCAGTAGAGAACAGCCCAATGAGCAGTTCTTC. It codes for CASSREQPNEQFF.

This clone appeared a few times. The gene calls are TRBV19 and TRBJ1-1; weak D call: TRBD1 (5 bases). V was trimmed by 0 bases and J by 0 bases, leaving 17 bases between them. Germline lookup yields CDR1 LNHDA and CDR2 SQIVND (reference sequence). This CDR3 has 18 residues. For the CDR3, the DNA is TGTGCCAGTAGTATAGAGGCAGGGCGCGTGGGGATGAACACTGAAGCTTTCTTT. Its translation: CASSIEAGRVGMNTEAFF.

Only one count was recorded for this clone. This chain links TRBV29-1 with TRBJ1-1; maybe TRBD1 (6 bases). The CDR3 is made up of 15 amino acids. The ends were cut back, 5 bases at V and 5 bases at J, with 21 bases in the middle. Germline CDR1 SQVTM, CDR2 ANQGSEA. The CDR3: CSVSGGAGRRTEAFF. The CDR3 DNA follows: TGCAGCGTTTCTGGGGGGGCAGGGAGGAGGACTGAAGCTTTCTTT.

This clone was seen a few times. V and J are TRBV27 and TRBJ1-2; TRBD1 aligns across 9 bases. This CDR3 spans 15 amino acids. Losses at the gene ends were 8 bases for V and 3 bases for J; bases not matched to a gene: 10. The V gene's germline CDR1 is MNHEY and CDR2 SMNVEV (reference sequence). The CDR3 region is CASRRSGQGHYGYTF. In DNA, the CDR3 is TGTGCCAGCCGGCGGAGCGGACAGGGGCACTATGGCTACACCTTC.

In the case of this clone: One end of the junction fails to match germline, which may point to a read error. The chain links TRBV13 to TRBJ2-3; tentative D call: TRBD2 (5 bases). CDR3 size: 14 residues. Germline assignment: CDR1 PRHDT and CDR2 FYEKMQ (reference sequence). CDR3: CASSLGLSADTQYF. The CDR3 bases are TGTGCCAGCAGCCTAGGACTCAGCGCAGATACGCAGTATTTT.

This chain joins TRBV5-4 and TRBJ2-2; D may be TRBD1 (5 bases). CDR3 length: 16 amino acids. Germline CDR1 is SGHNT and CDR2 is YYREEE (reference sequence). The V end lost 1 base, the J end lost 3 bases, and 13 bases lay between the germline ends. The CDR3 DNA reads TGTGCCAGCAGCTTGCAGGGCCGCGAACACACCGGGGAGCTGTTTTTT. Residues: CASSLQGREHTGELFF.

The V gene is TRBV7-9, the J gene TRBJ1-6, with TRBD1 matching 8 bases. The trim removed 5 bases at V and 1 base at J, leaving 7 bases unmatched. Per the germline V gene, CDR1 is SEHNR and CDR2 is FQNEAQ (reference sequence). The CDR3 has 17 residues. CDR3 protein: CASSRDRSFSYNSPLHF. The CDR3 region has the DNA TGTGCCAGCAGCCGGGACAGGTCGTTTTCCTATAATTCACCCCTCCACTTT.